What follows are 29 T cell receptor beta chains derived from one specimen sequenced in a study of cytomegalovirus exposure and HLA in healthy donors. Sequenced by immunoSEQ multiplex PCR; TCRdb stores in-frame clones only, minus some. The sample lists about 350,000 clones, around 90% occurring once. The sample comprised PBMCs. These receptors were taken from a woman in her twenties or thirties in good health and CMV-seropositive.

This clone has more than one count but fewer than ten. The chain carries TRBV4-1 and TRBJ2-4; no clear D gene. The CDR3 is 15 amino acids. With 6 bases removed from V and 1 base from J, the gap between germline ends came to 13 bases. The V gene's germline CDR1 is MGHRA and CDR2 YSYEKL. Here the CDR3 DNA reads TGCGCCAGCAGTCTAAGATTCGGGGCCAAAAACATTCAGTACTTC. This codes for CASSLRFGAKNIQYF.

V is TRBV5-6 and J is TRBJ1-3; unclear D gene. The V gene lost 1 base and the J gene lost 0 bases, with 8 bases spanning the gap. Germline CDR1 and CDR2: SGHDT and YYEEEE. The CDR3 is made up of 15 amino acids. CDR3 bases: TGTGCCAGCAGCTTGAGAGGGAGCTCTGGAAACACCATATATTTT. This sequence encodes CASSLRGSSGNTIYF. The full variable domain, rest sourced from reference TRBV5-6 and TRBJ1-3, is DAGVTQSPTHLIKTRGQQVTLRCSPKSGHDTVSWYQQALGQGPQFIFQYYEEEERQRGNFPDRFSGHQFPNYSSELNVNALLLGDSALYLCASSLRGSSGNTIYFGEGSWLTVV.

The V call is TRBV5-1, the J call TRBJ1-5; D unresolved. Trimming removed 4 bases at V and 2 bases at J, with 19 bases between. The CDR3 extends over 17 amino acids. In germline, CDR1 is SGHRS, CDR2 YFSETQ. The CDR3 spells CASSPSGLRNGNQPQHF. The CDR3 bases are TGCGCCAGCAGCCCTTCGGGCCTCAGGAATGGCAATCAGCCCCAGCATTTT.

The J gene is TRBJ2-1, the V gene TRBV6-1, with 10 bases aligning to TRBD2. Germline values: CDR1 MNHNS, CDR2 SASEGT. V lost 4 bases, J lost 8 bases, and 17 bases stayed unmatched. CDR3 length: 18 residues. The CDR3 sequence: CASSVFVRSGLAPDEQFF. For the CDR3, the DNA is TGTGCCAGCAGTGTGTTTGTGCGATCGGGACTAGCGCCCGATGAGCAGTTCTTC.

The chain couples TRBV5-1 to TRBJ2-1; the D gene is possibly TRBD2 (5 bases). The V gene lost 1 base and the J gene lost 0 bases, with 11 bases spanning the gap. CDR3 length: 16 amino acids. Germline CDR1 SGHRS, CDR2 YFSETQ. CDR3 residues: CASSLNGMGSYNEQFF. DNA of the CDR3: TGCGCCAGCAGCTTGAACGGGATGGGCTCCTACAATGAGCAGTTCTTC. Full variable domain (missing parts from reference TRBV5-1 and TRBJ2-1): KAGVTQTPRYLIKTRGQQVTLSCSPISGHRSVSWYQQTPGQGLQFLFEYFSETQRNKGNFPGRFSGRQFSNSRSEMNVSTLELGDSALYLCASSLNGMGSYNEQFFGPGTRLTVL.

The gene calls are TRBV7-9 and TRBJ2-7, with 7 bases aligning to TRBD1. The ends lost 5 bases at V and 3 bases at J; junction bases unmatched: 4. The CDR3 extends over 13 amino acids. Germline CDR1 and CDR2: SEHNR and FQNEAQ (reference sequence). The CDR3 loop is CASSPGQRYEQYF. DNA of the CDR3: TGTGCCAGCAGCCCGGGACAGCGCTACGAGCAGTACTTC.

The V and J genes are TRBV7-9 and TRBJ2-7; 8 bases agree with TRBD1. CDR1 is SEHNR, CDR2 FQNEAQ, per germline (reference sequence). This CDR3 has 16 residues. Trimming removed 1 base from V and 1 base from J; junction bases left unmatched: 6. CDR3 sequence reads: CASSLGQGARSYEQYF. The CDR3 nucleotides read TGTGCCAGCAGCTTAGGGCAGGGGGCTCGATCCTACGAGCAGTACTTC.

This chain links TRBV5-4 with TRBJ1-2, with 9 bases identical to TRBD1. This CDR3 is 19 amino acids long. Germline V gives CDR1 SGHNT, CDR2 YYREEE (reference sequence). J was trimmed by 0 bases and V by 0 bases; bases with no gene match: 12. The CDR3 here is CASSLAMGQGAGTNYGYTF. CDR3 coding DNA: TGTGCCAGCAGCTTGGCGATGGGACAGGGCGCGGGAACTAACTATGGCTACACCTTC.

This chain links TRBV4-3 with TRBJ2-5; perhaps TRBD2 as D (6 bases). The CDR3 has 15 amino acids. CDR1 is LGHNA and CDR2 is YSLEER in the germline V gene. Trimming pared 4 bases from V and 3 bases from J, leaving 15 bases between. CDR3 amino acids: CASSPYWEVKETQYF. CDR3 nucleotide sequence: TGCGCCAGCAGCCCTTACTGGGAGGTAAAAGAGACCCAGTACTTC.

The V and J genes are TRBV2 and TRBJ1-5; D ambiguous. CDR1 SNHLY and CDR2 FYNNEI come from the germline V gene. The V end lost 7 bases, the J end lost 0 bases, and 10 bases lay between the germline ends. This CDR3 spans 14 amino acids. For the CDR3, the DNA is TGTGCCAGCAAGGGCAGTTTTAGCAATCAGCCCCAGCATTTT. Translated, it gives CASKGSFSNQPQHF.

This clone appeared a few times. V and J are TRBV7-9 and TRBJ1-6; no clear D gene. Trimming cost V 3 bases and J 8 bases, with 8 bases left between them. This CDR3 has 13 residues. Germline V lookup: CDR1 SEHNR, CDR2 FQNEAQ (reference sequence). The CDR3 sequence is CASSFWLDSPLHF. CDR3 sequence (DNA): TGTGCCAGCAGCTTCTGGTTAGATTCACCCCTCCACTTT.

The J gene is TRBJ1-5, the V gene TRBV5-4, with D maybe TRBD1 (6 bases). Trimming removed 3 bases from V and 2 bases from J, with 15 bases in between. This CDR3 spans 16 amino acids. Looked up from germline, CDR1 is SGHNT and CDR2 is YYREEE (reference sequence). CDR3 loop: CASSYGQPGGNQPQHF. In DNA form, the CDR3 reads TGTGCCAGCAGCTACGGACAGCCTGGGGGCAATCAGCCCCAGCATTTT.

The chain has TRBV19 and TRBJ1-5, with D possibly TRBD1 on 5 matching bases. V was trimmed by 5 bases and J by 4 bases, leaving 12 bases between them. The CDR3 contains 14 residues. Germline CDR1 is LNHDA and CDR2 is SQIVND (reference sequence). The CDR3 bases are TGTGCCAGTAGTTCCATGGGGGGGAATCAGCCCCAGCATTTT. This codes for CASSSMGGNQPQHF.

In nucleotides, the CDR3 is TGTGCCAGCTTGGTGGCCCCATTAACCTACGAGCAGTACTTC. Its translation is CASLVAPLTYEQYF. V usage is TRBV6-1 and J usage is TRBJ2-7, with D unclear. V lost 8 bases and J lost 2, with 16 bases in between. Germline assignment: CDR1 MNHNS and CDR2 SASEGT. This CDR3 contains 14 residues.

V usage is TRBV7-3 and J usage is TRBJ2-3; 8 nucleotides agree with TRBD2. After removal of 5 bases from V and 1 base from J, the junction contained 8 bases not matched to a gene. The CDR3 consists of 16 residues. Germline CDR1 SGHTA, CDR2 FQGTGA. CDR3 bases: TGTGCCAGCAGCCTCTATGGAGCGGGGGGCACAGATACGCAGTATTTT. Protein sequence: CASSLYGAGGTDTQYF.

V usage is TRBV30 and J usage is TRBJ1-1; possibly TRBD1 for D (5 bases). The CDR3 totals 12 residues. Germline V gene sequence: CDR1 GTSNPN, CDR2 SVGIG (reference sequence). Trimming took off 7 bases at V and 1 base at J, with 10 bases between the two ends. This chain's CDR3 is CASRQKNTEAFF. The CDR3 DNA is TGTGCCTCAAGACAGAAGAACACTGAAGCTTTCTTT. Full variable domain (rest looked up from reference TRBV30 and TRBJ1-1): SQTIHQWPATLVQPVGSPLSLECTVEGTSNPNLYWYRQAAGRGLQLLFYSVGIGQISSEVPQNLSASRPQDRQFILSSKKLLLSDSGFYLCASRQKNTEAFFGQGTRLTVV.

The chain combines TRBV19 with TRBJ2-1, with 7 bases identical to TRBD1. J was trimmed by 6 bases and V by 8 bases; bases with no gene match: 16. The CDR3 consists of 16 residues. Germline V gene lookup returns CDR1 LNHDA and CDR2 SQIVND (reference sequence). For the CDR3, the DNA is TGTGCCAGTGGAGAGGGGGCACTAACTTGGAGCAATGAGCAGTTCTTC. This gives the protein CASGEGALTWSNEQFF.

The chain carries TRBV2 and TRBJ2-1; D gene uncertain. The CDR3 loop spans 10 amino acids. Trimming removed 8 bases from V and 15 bases from J, with 14 bases in between. Germline loops: CDR1 SNHLY, CDR2 FYNNEI. As DNA, the CDR3 is TGTGCCAGCTATGAGTATTTGGTGTTCTTC. Its translation: CASYEYLVFF.

The J gene is TRBJ2-5, the V gene TRBV9, with D tentatively TRBD2 (6 bases). This CDR3 has 16 amino acids. With 0 bases removed from V and 4 bases from J, the gap between germline ends came to 16 bases. The germline CDR1 and CDR2 sequences are SGDLS and YYNGEE. CDR3 bases: TGTGCCAGCAGCGTAGGTATAGCGGAGGGAAGAGAGACCCAGTACTTC. The encoded protein is CASSVGIAEGRETQYF.

This clone has just a few counts. The V and J genes are TRBV28 and TRBJ1-1; D gene ambiguous. This CDR3 has 14 residues. V was shortened by 3 bases and J by 0 bases, with 8 bases between the two germline ends. Germline-derived CDR1 and CDR2 are MDHEN and SYDVKM. DNA of the CDR3: TGTGCCAGCAGTTTGACACCGATGAACACTGAAGCTTTCTTT. Residues: CASSLTPMNTEAFF. Looking up the rest from reference TRBV28 and TRBJ1-1 gives the full variable domain: DVKVTQSSRYLVKRTGEKVFLECVQDMDHENMFWYRQDPGLGLRLIYFSYDVKMKEKGDIPEGYSVSREKKERFSLILESASTNQTSMYLCASSLTPMNTEAFFGQGTRLTVV.

The chain couples TRBV2 to TRBJ2-1, with 11 bases lining up with TRBD2. Germline V gene sequence: CDR1 SNHLY, CDR2 FYNNEI. The V gene end was trimmed by 6 bases and the J gene end by 4 bases; junction bases not matched to a gene: 8. This CDR3 has 16 amino acids. CDR3 bases: TGTGCCAGCAGCCCCGTTTTAGCGGGGGGGTACAATGAGCAGTTCTTC. It yields the protein CASSPVLAGGYNEQFF.

The rearrangement links TRBV28 to TRBJ1-4; the D gene is possibly TRBD1 (5 bases). The CDR3 loop spans 17 amino acids. V was cut by 3 bases and J by 8 bases, with 22 bases left in between. Germline V lookup: CDR1 MDHEN, CDR2 SYDVKM. The CDR3 loop is CASSLGQVVLRGEKLFF. The CDR3 coding sequence is TGTGCCAGCAGTTTGGGGCAGGTGGTACTTCGGGGGGAAAAACTGTTTTTT.

The CDR3 here is CASSLGQGVRETQYF. The CDR3 DNA reads as TGTGCCAGCAGCTTAGGTCAGGGGGTTCGGGAGACCCAGTACTTC. The genes are TRBV7-8 and TRBJ2-5, with 7 bases matching TRBD1. Germline CDR1 reads SGHVS; CDR2 reads FQNEAQ. The CDR3 extends over 15 amino acids. Trimming took 1 base from V and 5 from J; bases not matched to a gene: 7. The entire variable domain, with the rest obtained from reference TRBV7-8 and TRBJ2-5, is as follows: GAGVSQSPRYKVAKRGQDVALRCDPISGHVSLFWYQQALGQGPEFLTYFQNEAQLDKSGLPSDRFFAERPEGSVSTLKIQRTQQEDSAVYLCASSLGQGVRETQYFGPGTRLLVL.

V and J are TRBV7-8 and TRBJ1-2; TRBD1 might be the D (6 bases). The V end lost 4 bases, the J end lost 4 bases, and 10 bases lay between the germline ends. CDR1 SGHVS and CDR2 FQNEAQ come from the germline V gene. The CDR3 is made up of 13 amino acids. The CDR3 loop reads CASSSTGLYGYTF. DNA for the CDR3: TGTGCCAGCAGCTCGACAGGACTCTATGGCTACACCTTC.

CDR3 protein: CASGASGTSYNEQFF. The CDR3 DNA reads TGTGCTAGTGGTGCTTCCGGGACTAGTTACAATGAGCAGTTCTTC. This sequence joins TRBV12-5 and TRBJ2-1, with 8 bases matching TRBD2. The germline V gene encodes CDR1 LGHNT and CDR2 FRNRAP. Unmatched junction bases numbered 7, after V lost 5 bases and J lost 4 bases. The CDR3 has 15 amino acids.

This clone was observed a few times. The V call is TRBV5-8, the J call TRBJ2-3, with D tentatively TRBD1 (5 bases). V was trimmed by 4 bases and J by 0 bases, leaving 12 bases between them. The CDR3 covers 15 residues. CDR1 is SGHTS, CDR2 YDEGEE, per germline. The DNA for the CDR3 is TGTGCCAGCAGCGACCACAGGTTTAGCACAGATACGCAGTATTTT. The encoded protein is CASSDHRFSTDTQYF.

The chain employs TRBV19 and TRBJ2-2, with 8 bases aligning to TRBD1. V was clipped by 3 bases and J by 4 bases; unmatched bases: 4. The CDR3 loop spans 15 amino acids. Germline CDR1 LNHDA, CDR2 SQIVND (reference sequence). The CDR3 loop reads CASSIGTGLTGELFF. In nucleotides, the CDR3 is TGTGCCAGTAGTATCGGGACAGGTCTCACCGGGGAGCTGTTTTTT.

This chain connects TRBV27 to TRBJ2-7, with TRBD2 identical over 7 bases. Per germline, CDR1 MNHEY and CDR2 SMNVEV (reference sequence). This CDR3 is built from 17 residues. Trimming removed 6 bases from V and 5 bases from J; junction bases left unmatched: 19. The CDR3, as DNA: TGTGCCAGCAGACCTCTGCCCTTCCGGGGAGGGGTCGACGAGCAGTACTTC. Translation: CASRPLPFRGGVDEQYF.

The chain is built from TRBV29-1 and TRBJ1-2; no clear D gene. Trimming pared 5 bases from V and 0 bases from J, leaving 10 bases between. This CDR3 has 13 residues. In germline, CDR1 is SQVTM, CDR2 ANQGSEA. The CDR3 DNA reads as TGCAGCGTTAGTGAGGGAACTAACTATGGCTACACCTTC. Protein sequence: CSVSEGTNYGYTF.